A single T cell receptor (beta chain) is shown here with its context. TCRdb's table, derived via immunoSEQ multiplex PCR, lists solely in-frame clones and lacks some. The profile covers about 98,000 clones, with 82% appearing a single time and about 2% taken by the ten largest. These data come from a study of control samples from healthy donors and cancer patients. The TCR originated in a man aged 55 to 69 in good health. The specimen sequenced was blood.

CDR3 loop: CASSPRRAGARMNTGELFF. In nucleotides, the CDR3 is TGTGCCAGCAGCCCCCGAAGAGCGGGGGCCCGGATGAACACCGGGGAGCTGTTTTTT. V usage is TRBV7-9 and J usage is TRBJ2-2; TRBD2 agrees at 8 bases. J gave up 1 base and V 5 bases, and 15 bases lay outside the gene matches. The germline V gene encodes CDR1 SEHNR and CDR2 FQNEAQ (reference sequence). CDR3 length equals 19 residues.